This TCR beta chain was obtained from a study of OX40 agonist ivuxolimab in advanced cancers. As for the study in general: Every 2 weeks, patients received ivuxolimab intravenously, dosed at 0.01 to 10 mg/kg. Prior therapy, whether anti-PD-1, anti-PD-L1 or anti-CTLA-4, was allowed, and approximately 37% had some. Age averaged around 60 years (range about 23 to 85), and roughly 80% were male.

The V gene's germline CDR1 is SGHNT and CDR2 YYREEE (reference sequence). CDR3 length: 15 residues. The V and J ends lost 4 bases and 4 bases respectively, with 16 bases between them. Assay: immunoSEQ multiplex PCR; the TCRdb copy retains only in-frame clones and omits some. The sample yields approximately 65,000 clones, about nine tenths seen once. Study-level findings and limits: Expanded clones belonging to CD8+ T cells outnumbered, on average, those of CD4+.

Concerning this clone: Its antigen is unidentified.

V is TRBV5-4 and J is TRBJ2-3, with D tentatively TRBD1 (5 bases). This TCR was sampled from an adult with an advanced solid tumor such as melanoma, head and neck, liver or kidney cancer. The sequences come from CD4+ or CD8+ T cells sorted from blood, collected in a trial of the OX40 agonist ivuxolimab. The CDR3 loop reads CASSTASQGSDTQYF. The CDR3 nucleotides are TGTGCCAGCAGCACCGCGTCGCAGGGATCAGATACGCAGTATTTT.